This record concerns one T cell receptor (beta chain) sequence. Its antigen is unidentified. Per the germline V gene, CDR1 is SGHRS and CDR2 is YFSETQ. The CDR3 loop spans 14 amino acids. The data were taken from a study of T cells expressing NK-cell markers. Study findings and constraints: About six donors carried dominant NKG2C+ clonotypes that made up roughly 1.0-7.5% of their CD8+ T cells.

TCRdb reprocessed the 5' RACE reads and reports one entry per CDR3 protein, with no DNA. The sample table includes more than 400,000 distinct CDR3 sequences. This receptor was obtained from a woman between 18 and 75 years old in good health. The V gene is TRBV5-1, the J gene TRBJ2-3; as DNA is missing, the TRBD2 call by TCRdb cannot be tested. Sample: blood T cells: a sorted CD56 or NKG2C T cell subset, CD4+ or CD8+ T cells, or bulk PBMC T cells (not recorded which). The CDR3 spells CASRSGPSTDTQYF.